These T cell receptor beta chains were read from a single sample in a study of blood T cell repertoires in COVID-19. Clones were read by immunoSEQ multiplex PCR, and TCRdb kept only the in-frame ones, dropping some. The data contain some 150,000 clones, 84% of them singletons. The sequenced material came from peripheral blood. The receptors here all came from a human donor in a cohort sampled during active COVID-19. Both conserved end residues are part of each CDR3. Expanded clones get a size class; other rows say once, few or many, or leave the size out.

clone_size j_call v_call cdr3_aa
NA TRBJ1-1 TRBV9 CASSVVDRTNTEAFF
NA TRBJ2-1 TRBV7-3 CASSTGLGNEQFF
NA TRBJ1-5 TRBV18 CASSPDRNQPQHF
NA TRBJ2-7 TRBV4-1 CASSQDGYQGSDEQYF
NA TRBJ2-3 TRBV9 CASSVVGQGTDTQYF
NA TRBJ2-6 TRBV5-6 CASSSGTGISGANVLTF
once TRBJ1-1 TRBV5-1 CASSATGFTEAFF
NA TRBJ1-5 TRBV6-5 CASSYSFRQPQHF
NA TRBJ1-1 TRBV3-1/TRBV3-2 CASSLITGGGWTEAFF
few TRBJ1-1 TRBV4-3 CASSQDGGATEAFF
few TRBJ1-2 TRBV27 CASSPDRVVSSYTF
NA TRBJ2-5 TRBV5-4 CASSSDMWETQYF
NA TRBJ1-5 TRBV2 CASSPGQPLSNQPQHF
NA TRBJ2-5 TRBV27 CASRVASGTQYF
NA TRBJ1-1 TRBV4-3 CASSQVTGQEGEAFF
NA TRBJ1-1 TRBV9 CASSVVEVLNTEAFF
NA TRBJ1-5 TRBV7-2 CASSLPRGNQPQHF
NA TRBJ2-7 TRBV4-3 CASSQGTGGLDEQYF
NA TRBJ1-6 TRBV27 CASSLYLGGQGVNSPLHF
NA TRBJ2-3 TRBV3-1/TRBV3-2 CASSTHKGLITQYF
NA TRBJ1-6 TRBV3-1/TRBV3-2 CASSPMEGYSPLHF
NA TRBJ2-6 TRBV12-5 CASGPYSGANVLTF
many TRBJ1-6 TRBV19 CASSIDRNSFSSPLHF
NA TRBJ1-1 TRBV6-5 CASSPRGNGWAFF
few TRBJ1-5 TRBV28 CASSLLAGEFQPQHF
NA TRBJ2-5 TRBV2 CASSPDRGETQYF
NA TRBJ2-2 TRBV28 CARSSGGGNTGELFF
NA TRBJ2-2 TRBV10-3 CAISRQGGTGELFF
NA TRBJ2-2 TRBV7-9 CASPFAGGANTGELFF
NA TRBJ2-7 TRBV5-5 CASSLLAGSSYEQYF
few TRBJ1-5 TRBV19 CASSIYAGMRDQPQHF
NA TRBJ2-7 TRBV3-1/TRBV3-2 CASSQARGPHEQYF
NA TRBJ2-7 TRBV18 CASSPGTGGFYEQYF
few TRBJ1-3 TRBV7-8 CASSGQGPRPGNTIYF
NA TRBJ2-3 TRBV7-2 CASSLGGRGAFTDTQYF
NA TRBJ1-2 TRBV28 CASSSLRGYTF
NA TRBJ1-1 TRBV10-3 CAIRRDRGVTEAFF
NA TRBJ1-2 TRBV30 CASTRGLNGYTF
NA TRBJ1-4 TRBV9 CASSRRGGGEEKLFF
NA TRBJ2-6 TRBV9 CASSPDTSSGANVLTF
NA TRBJ2-2 TRBV4-1 CASSHRSREDTGELFF
NA TRBJ1-2 TRBV19 CASRAQGNYGYTF
once TRBJ1-5 TRBV19 CASSMGGVQPQHF
NA TRBJ1-3 TRBV6-6 CASSFPERGPGNTIYF
NA TRBJ2-3 TRBV7-2 CASRSSGTSTDTQYF
NA TRBJ1-2 TRBV7-2 CASSTPGTRLGGYTF
NA TRBJ1-2 TRBV5-1 CASSFGTGGEGGYTF
once TRBJ2-5 TRBV29-1 CSVAGPGKGQGRAETQYF
NA TRBJ1-4 TRBV11-2 CASSSTAVGGEKLFF
NA TRBJ1-6 TRBV5-1 CASSQQGAGNSPLHF
NA TRBJ2-3 TRBV4-2 CASGTSGGPDTQYF
NA TRBJ1-2 TRBV15 CATSRSPGDRYGYTF
once TRBJ2-4 TRBV5-4 CASSLGTERNIQYF
NA TRBJ2-2 TRBV7-2 CASSSRDRALGELFF